This T cell receptor (beta chain) was documented in a study of cytomegalovirus exposure and HLA in healthy donors. Concerning this clone itself: Antigen: not known.

In the PCR, 60 Vbeta and 13 Jbeta primers were used. Original processing notes: Among the unique TCR beta chains that a later analysis counted, about 85 million in all, about 11 million were shared. The assay was immunoSEQ multiplex PCR, and TCRdb's table has in-frame clones only and misses some. V and J calls and clone size follow that table, whereas D and trimming were derived from the DNA. Of about 140,000 clones in the sample, around 80% were seen once. Study-wide points: An ancestry cluster, one associated with Asian ancestry, reportedly showed fewer N-insertions than the roughly 700-donor mean in a later analysis. The classifier reportedly diagnosed cytomegalovirus status with high sensitivity and specificity.

The CDR3 loop spans 15 amino acids. The ends lost 8 bases at V and 1 base at J; junction bases unmatched: 11. The V gene is TRBV5-3, the J gene TRBJ1-1, with TRBD1 identical over 7 bases. TRBV5-3 is known as an ORF, though its function is uncertain. This clonotype was obtained from a female donor in good health and CMV-seronegative. Sequencing used PBMCs. The CDR3 here is CASGERGQRNTEAFF. In DNA form, the CDR3 reads TGTGCCAGTGGTGAGAGGGGGCAACGGAACACTGAAGCTTTCTTT.